The rows below give T cell receptor beta chains drawn from one sample of a study of Ad26.COV2.S vaccination and SARS-CoV-2 variants. Libraries were prepared by immunoSEQ multiplex PCR; TCRdb keeps only in-frame clonotypes and omits some of them. The table records fewer than 500,000 clones, roughly 89% of them present only once. The material was peripheral blood, obtained in a trial of Ad26.COV2.S vaccine versus placebo. These receptors were collected from a person aged 18-65 years who received the Ad26.COV2.S COVID-19 vaccine or a placebo. Both conserved end residues are part of each CDR3. The order of the fields is J gene, V gene, D gene, CDR3 protein. A D gene is named only where the DNA matches it firmly.

j_gene: TRBJ1-2
v_gene: TRBV3-1/TRBV3-2
d_gene: -
CDR3aa: CASSRDNRGYTF

j_gene: TRBJ1-5
v_gene: TRBV28
d_gene: -
CDR3aa: CASTLPPYQPQHF

j_gene: TRBJ2-1
v_gene: TRBV27
d_gene: -
CDR3aa: CASSRRVFSYNEQFF

j_gene: TRBJ2-7
v_gene: TRBV28
d_gene: -
CDR3aa: CASSVGGSRYEQYF

j_gene: TRBJ1-6
v_gene: TRBV12-3/TRBV12-4
d_gene: -
CDR3aa: CASSLGWISPLHF

j_gene: TRBJ1-2
v_gene: TRBV19
d_gene: -
CDR3aa: CASSNRANYGYTF

j_gene: TRBJ1-1
v_gene: TRBV5-1
d_gene: -
CDR3aa: CASSLAVSSVGGNTEAFF

j_gene: TRBJ1-2
v_gene: TRBV9
d_gene: -
CDR3aa: CASSVAASNYGYTF

j_gene: TRBJ2-1
v_gene: TRBV24-1
d_gene: -
CDR3aa: CATSDPTLGPSNEQFF

j_gene: TRBJ1-5
v_gene: TRBV19
d_gene: -
CDR3aa: CANHGQPQHF

j_gene: TRBJ2-2
v_gene: TRBV7-6
d_gene: -
CDR3aa: CASSWAWGGTNTGELFF

j_gene: TRBJ1-4
v_gene: TRBV6-6
d_gene: -
CDR3aa: CASSSAGPDEKLFF

j_gene: TRBJ2-1
v_gene: TRBV24-1
d_gene: -
CDR3aa: CATSDSSGQSSRNEQFF

j_gene: TRBJ1-5
v_gene: TRBV4-2
d_gene: -
CDR3aa: CASSQAGHQPQHF

j_gene: TRBJ2-2
v_gene: TRBV4-3
d_gene: -
CDR3aa: CASSQDWVGSGTNTGELFF

j_gene: TRBJ2-1
v_gene: TRBV7-3
d_gene: TRBD2
CDR3aa: CASSLLAGVAYNEQFF

j_gene: TRBJ2-1
v_gene: TRBV18
d_gene: TRBD1
CDR3aa: CASSPRDRQFF

j_gene: TRBJ1-3
v_gene: TRBV5-1
d_gene: TRBD1
CDR3aa: CASSRTGARRGNTIYF

j_gene: TRBJ1-1
v_gene: TRBV2
d_gene: TRBD1
CDR3aa: CASSDSTGPETEAFF

j_gene: TRBJ2-1
v_gene: TRBV7-2
d_gene: -
CDR3aa: CASSGPNRVVNEQFF

j_gene: TRBJ2-2
v_gene: TRBV5-1
d_gene: -
CDR3aa: CASSFLSLQTTGELFF

j_gene: TRBJ1-1
v_gene: TRBV4-3
d_gene: -
CDR3aa: CASSAMHLGGTEAFF

j_gene: TRBJ2-1
v_gene: TRBV7-6
d_gene: -
CDR3aa: CASSRQGGSWANEQFF

j_gene: TRBJ1-2
v_gene: TRBV28
d_gene: -
CDR3aa: CASTTGSSGQNYGYTF

j_gene: TRBJ1-3
v_gene: TRBV30
d_gene: -
CDR3aa: CAWGLQLSGNTIYF

j_gene: TRBJ1-4
v_gene: TRBV25-1
d_gene: -
CDR3aa: CATKGIATNEKLFF

j_gene: TRBJ1-2
v_gene: TRBV21-1
d_gene: -
CDR3aa: CASSKGFRDRGIQDYGYTF

j_gene: TRBJ1-6
v_gene: TRBV5-4
d_gene: -
CDR3aa: CASSLAGPYNSPLHF

j_gene: TRBJ2-1
v_gene: TRBV18
d_gene: -
CDR3aa: CASSPMTAYYNEQFF

j_gene: TRBJ1-6
v_gene: TRBV5-5
d_gene: -
CDR3aa: CASSLFRRSNSPLHF

j_gene: TRBJ1-5
v_gene: TRBV12-3/TRBV12-4
d_gene: -
CDR3aa: CASSLLSNQPQHF

j_gene: TRBJ1-5
v_gene: TRBV6-1
d_gene: -
CDR3aa: CASSDVGHNQPQHF

j_gene: TRBJ2-3
v_gene: TRBV12-3/TRBV12-4
d_gene: TRBD2
CDR3aa: CASSRDYTDTQYF

j_gene: TRBJ2-4
v_gene: TRBV6-6
d_gene: -
CDR3aa: CASSYPLGRSRDIQYF

j_gene: TRBJ2-1
v_gene: TRBV10-3
d_gene: TRBD1
CDR3aa: CASRTGGSEQFF

j_gene: TRBJ2-3
v_gene: TRBV9
d_gene: -
CDR3aa: CASRRGLEITDTQYF

j_gene: TRBJ2-1
v_gene: TRBV19
d_gene: TRBD1
CDR3aa: CASSRFGTASSYNEQFF

j_gene: TRBJ1-2
v_gene: TRBV5-1
d_gene: -
CDR3aa: CASTPGGGSDYGYTF

j_gene: TRBJ1-1
v_gene: TRBV9
d_gene: -
CDR3aa: CASSVGGDTEAFF

j_gene: TRBJ1-2
v_gene: TRBV9
d_gene: -
CDR3aa: CASSVDNYGYTF

j_gene: TRBJ2-2
v_gene: TRBV7-2
d_gene: -
CDR3aa: CASSLGPLNTGELFF

j_gene: TRBJ2-3
v_gene: TRBV5-1
d_gene: -
CDR3aa: CASHLGRTDTQYF